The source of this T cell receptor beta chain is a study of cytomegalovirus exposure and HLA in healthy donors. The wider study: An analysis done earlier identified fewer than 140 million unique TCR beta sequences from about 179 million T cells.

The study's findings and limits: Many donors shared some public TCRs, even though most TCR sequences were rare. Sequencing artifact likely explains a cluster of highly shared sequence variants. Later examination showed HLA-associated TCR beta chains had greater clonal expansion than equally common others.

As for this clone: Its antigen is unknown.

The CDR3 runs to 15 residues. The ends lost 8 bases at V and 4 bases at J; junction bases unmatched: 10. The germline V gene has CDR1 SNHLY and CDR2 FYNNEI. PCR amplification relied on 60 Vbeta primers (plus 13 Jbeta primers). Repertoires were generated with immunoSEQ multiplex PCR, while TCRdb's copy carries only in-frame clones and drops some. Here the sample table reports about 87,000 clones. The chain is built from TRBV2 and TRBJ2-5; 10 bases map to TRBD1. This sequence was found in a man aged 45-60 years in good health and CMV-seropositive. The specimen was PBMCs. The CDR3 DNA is TGTGCCAGCTCTCGGGACAGGGGAGTCGGAGAGACCCAGTACTTC. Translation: CASSRDRGVGETQYF.